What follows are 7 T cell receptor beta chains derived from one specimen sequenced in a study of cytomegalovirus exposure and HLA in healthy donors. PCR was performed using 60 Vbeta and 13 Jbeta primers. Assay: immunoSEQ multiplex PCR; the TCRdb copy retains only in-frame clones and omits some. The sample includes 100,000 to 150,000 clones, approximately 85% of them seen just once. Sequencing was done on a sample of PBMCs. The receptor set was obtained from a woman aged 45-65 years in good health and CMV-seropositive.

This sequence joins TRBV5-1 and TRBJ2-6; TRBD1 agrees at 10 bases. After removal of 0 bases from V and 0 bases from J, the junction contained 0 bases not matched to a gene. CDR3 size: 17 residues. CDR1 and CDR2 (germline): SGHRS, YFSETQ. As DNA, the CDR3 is TGCGCCAGCAGCTTGGGGACAGGGGGCTCTGGGGCCAACGTCCTGACTTTC. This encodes CASSLGTGGSGANVLTF.

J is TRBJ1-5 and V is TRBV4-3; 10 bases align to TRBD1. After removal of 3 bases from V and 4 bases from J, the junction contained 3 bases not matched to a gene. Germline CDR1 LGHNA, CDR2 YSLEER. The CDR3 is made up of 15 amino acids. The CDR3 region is CASSHGTGANQPQHF. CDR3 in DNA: TGCGCCAGCAGCCATGGGACAGGGGCAAATCAGCCCCAGCATTTT.

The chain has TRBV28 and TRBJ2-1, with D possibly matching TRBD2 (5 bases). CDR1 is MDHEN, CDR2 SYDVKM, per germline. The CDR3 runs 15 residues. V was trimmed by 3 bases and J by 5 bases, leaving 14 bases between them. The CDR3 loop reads CASSFGGPGDNEQFF. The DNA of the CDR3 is TGTGCCAGCAGTTTCGGCGGCCCCGGGGACAATGAGCAGTTCTTC.

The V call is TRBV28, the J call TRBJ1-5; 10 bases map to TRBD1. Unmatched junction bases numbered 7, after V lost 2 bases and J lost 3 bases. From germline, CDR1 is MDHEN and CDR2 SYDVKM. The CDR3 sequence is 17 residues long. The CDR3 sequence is CASSLSGGTGANQPQHF. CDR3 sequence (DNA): TGTGCCAGCAGTTTAAGTGGGGGGACAGGGGCCAATCAGCCCCAGCATTTT.

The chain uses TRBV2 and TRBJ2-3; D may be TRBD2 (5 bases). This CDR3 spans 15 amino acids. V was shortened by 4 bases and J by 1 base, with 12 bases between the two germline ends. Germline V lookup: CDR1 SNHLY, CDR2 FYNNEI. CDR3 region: CASSVLVRGTDTQYF. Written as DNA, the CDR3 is TGTGCCAGCAGTGTACTAGTTCGGGGCACAGATACGCAGTATTTT.

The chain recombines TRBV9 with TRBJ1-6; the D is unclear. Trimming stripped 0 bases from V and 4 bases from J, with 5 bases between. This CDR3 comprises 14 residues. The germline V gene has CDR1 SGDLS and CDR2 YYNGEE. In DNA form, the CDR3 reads TGTGCCAGCAGCGTAGCACAGTATAATTCACCCCTCCACTTT. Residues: CASSVAQYNSPLHF.

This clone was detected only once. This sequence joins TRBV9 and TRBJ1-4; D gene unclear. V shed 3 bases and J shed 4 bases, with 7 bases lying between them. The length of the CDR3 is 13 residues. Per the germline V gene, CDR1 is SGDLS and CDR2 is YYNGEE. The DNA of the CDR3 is TGTGCCAGCAGCGGGGCAAATAATGAAAAACTGTTTTTT. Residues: CASSGANNEKLFF.